These 27 T cell receptor beta chains were sequenced from one sample in a study of response to subunit inactivated influenza vaccine. TCRdb independently ran MiXCR on the RT-PCR reads; one entry per CDR3 protein. The sample has some 640,000 distinct CDR3 sequences, about 15% seen once. The sample in question was PBMCs from blood, obtained approximately 15 days before vaccination. The receptors were gathered from a man aged 50 or older who received an inactivated influenza vaccine.

The CDR3, as DNA: TGTGCCAGCAGTCAGGTAACAGGGAGTAGCAATCAGCCCCAGCATTTT. This codes for CASSQVTGSSNQPQHF. The chain couples TRBV12-3 or TRBV12-4 to TRBJ1-5; D might be TRBD1 (6 bases). With 5 bases removed from V and 0 bases from J, the gap between germline ends came to 14 bases. There are 16 residues in the CDR3.

The rearrangement links TRBV20-1 to TRBJ2-1, with 14 bases fitting TRBD2. From germline, CDR1 is DFQATT and CDR2 SNEGSKA (reference sequence). V lost 1 base, J lost 9 bases, and 11 bases stayed unmatched. The CDR3 consists of 17 residues. The CDR3 DNA reads as TGCAGTGCTAGAGTCGGACTAGCGGGAGGCCGGGGGGGTGAGCAGTTCTTC. It encodes CSARVGLAGGRGGEQFF.

This clonotype was seen only a few times. The J gene is TRBJ2-2, the V gene TRBV6-1; D is perhaps TRBD2 (5 bases). This CDR3 region has 14 residues. V was cut by 10 bases and J by 2 bases, with 14 bases left in between. CDR1 MNHNS and CDR2 SASEGT come from the germline V gene. This CDR3 reads CATHMGVNTGELFF. The CDR3 bases are TGTGCCACCCATATGGGAGTTAACACCGGGGAGCTGTTTTTT.

There are a few counts of this clonotype. The genes are TRBV7-8 and TRBJ2-5; perhaps TRBD2 as D (6 bases). Trimming took off 2 bases at V and 7 bases at J, with 17 bases between the two ends. There are 15 residues in the CDR3. Germline CDR1 and CDR2: SGHVS and FQNEAQ. The CDR3 sequence is CASSLMSVKGGTQYF. The CDR3 DNA is TGTGCCAGCAGCTTAATGAGCGTCAAGGGAGGGACCCAGTACTTC.

Written as DNA, the CDR3 is TGTGCCAGCAGCTTGGGGCCACAGGGCCGTCAGCCCCAGCATTTT. As protein: CASSLGPQGRQPQHF. This chain joins TRBV5-5 and TRBJ1-5, with D perhaps matching TRBD1 (6 bases). Germline V lookup: CDR1 SGHKS, CDR2 YYEKEE (reference sequence). The CDR3 runs to 15 residues. Trimming left V 0 bases short and J 6 bases short, with 13 bases between.

This clonotype was picked up a small number of times. The V and J genes are TRBV20-1 and TRBJ2-1; 13 bases are a match to TRBD2. This CDR3 is 16 amino acids long. Germline V gene lookup returns CDR1 DFQATT and CDR2 SNEGSKA (reference sequence). Trimming cost V 5 bases and J 3 bases; bases outside gene matches: 7. The CDR3 loop is CSAPRTSGGFYNEQFF. Written as DNA, the CDR3 is TGCAGTGCTCCTAGGACTAGCGGGGGATTCTACAATGAGCAGTTCTTC.

The chain recombines TRBV19 with TRBJ1-4; D is unresolved. Germline loops: CDR1 LNHDA, CDR2 SQIVND (reference sequence). The V end was cut by 3 bases, the J end by 5 bases, with 10 bases between. There are 14 residues in the CDR3. CDR3 in amino acids: CASSIGRSNEKLFF. The CDR3 DNA follows: TGTGCCAGTAGTATCGGCAGGTCCAATGAAAAACTGTTTTTT. Variable domain in full (rest from reference TRBV19 and TRBJ1-4): DGGITQSPKYLFRKEGQNVTLSCEQNLNHDAMYWYRQDPGQGLRLIYYSQIVNDFQKGDIAEGYSVSREKKESFPLTVTSAQKNPTAFYLCASSIGRSNEKLFFGSGTQLSVL.

This clonotype has more than one count but fewer than ten. The chain carries TRBV12-3 or TRBV12-4 and TRBJ2-1; 8 bases line up with TRBD2. The length of the CDR3 is 15 residues. The V gene end was trimmed by 5 bases and the J gene end by 8 bases; junction bases not matched to a gene: 11. CDR3 loop: CASSAVARGEDEQFF. CDR3 bases: TGTGCCAGCAGTGCCGTAGCGCGGGGGGAGGATGAGCAGTTCTTC.

This clonotype was seen many times. The chain joins TRBV12-3 or TRBV12-4 to TRBJ1-1, with 7 bases aligning to TRBD1. The CDR3 has 14 residues. J lost 3 bases, V lost 6 bases, and 7 bases had no gene match. CDR3 region: CASSPTGRYTEAFF. As DNA, the CDR3 is TGTGCCAGCAGCCCGACAGGGCGGTACACTGAAGCTTTCTTT.

There are many counts of this clonotype. This chain links TRBV5-1 with TRBJ1-1, with D maybe TRBD1 (5 bases). V lost 0 bases to trimming and J lost 5 bases, with 11 bases between them. Per the germline V gene, CDR1 is SGHRS and CDR2 is YFSETQ. The CDR3 runs 14 residues. CDR3 bases: TGCGCCAGCAGCTTGGAAAGGGGAGGAACTGAAGCTTTCTTT. It yields the protein CASSLERGGTEAFF.

The chain carries TRBV6-1 and TRBJ2-1, with 12 bases that match TRBD2. The junction had 4 bases not matched to a gene; V was cut back by 7 bases and J by 0 bases. This CDR3 comprises 16 residues. From germline, CDR1 is MNHNS and CDR2 SASEGT. Here the CDR3 reads CASIATSGSSYNEQFF. DNA of the CDR3: TGTGCCAGCATTGCGACTAGCGGGAGCTCCTACAATGAGCAGTTCTTC.

The chain has TRBV6-1 and TRBJ2-7; TRBD1 agrees at 7 bases. The CDR3 contains 14 residues. The V gene's germline CDR1 is MNHNS and CDR2 SASEGT. Trimming cost V 8 bases and J 3 bases; bases outside gene matches: 10. The CDR3 here is CASWPRGQSYEQYF. CDR3 DNA sequence: TGTGCCAGCTGGCCAAGGGGGCAGAGCTACGAGCAGTACTTC.

This clonotype was picked up a small number of times. The rearrangement links TRBV18 to TRBJ2-1, with 7 bases lining up with TRBD1. Trimming cost V 0 bases and J 6 bases; bases outside gene matches: 5. Germline CDR1 is KGHSH and CDR2 is LQKENI. The CDR3 loop spans 15 amino acids. CDR3 residues: CASSPPRQGPNEQFF. The CDR3 coding sequence is TGTGCCAGCTCACCACCGCGACAGGGACCCAATGAGCAGTTCTTC.

V usage is TRBV2 and J usage is TRBJ2-2, with 10 bases identical to TRBD1. V trimming: 6 bases; J trimming: 2 bases; junction bases outside the gene matches: 3. In germline, CDR1 is SNHLY, CDR2 FYNNEI. There are 15 residues in the CDR3. The CDR3 region has the DNA TGTGCCAGCAGGGGGACAGGGGTTAACACCGGGGAGCTGTTTTTT. It encodes CASRGTGVNTGELFF.

This clonotype was seen a few times. V is TRBV2 and J is TRBJ2-5; D remains ambiguous. From germline, CDR1 is SNHLY and CDR2 FYNNEI. CDR3 length equals 12 residues. Trimming took 4 bases from V and 9 from J, leaving 12 bases between them. The CDR3 sequence is CASSGTALAQYF. DNA of the CDR3: TGTGCCAGCAGTGGGACCGCCTTGGCCCAGTACTTC.

The chain joins TRBV5-1 to TRBJ2-3; 11 bases map to TRBD1. V gave up 4 bases and J gave up 7 bases; unmatched junction bases: 5. The CDR3 loop spans 14 amino acids. Germline-derived CDR1 and CDR2 are SGHRS and YFSETQ. The chain's CDR3 is CASSPGQGVHTQYF. Here the CDR3 DNA reads TGCGCCAGCAGCCCGGGACAGGGGGTGCATACGCAGTATTTT.

This clonotype came up once. The CDR3 nucleotides read TGCAGTGGCCCGGATCCCCGTTTGGGCGGGGGCCGGTGGGGGGAGCTGTTTTTT. It encodes CSGPDPRLGGGRWGELFF. The chain carries TRBV20-1 and TRBJ2-2, with D maybe TRBD2 (7 bases). This CDR3 contains 18 residues. Germline CDR1 is DFQATT and CDR2 is SNEGSKA (reference sequence). V was pared by 7 bases and J by 8 bases, with 32 bases between.

This clonotype appeared a few times. The chain combines TRBV20-1 with TRBJ2-7, with 8 bases identical to TRBD1. Germline CDR1 and CDR2: DFQATT and SNEGSKA (reference sequence). J was trimmed by 2 bases and V by 1 base; bases with no gene match: 7. This CDR3 contains 15 residues. The CDR3 bases are TGCAGTGCTAGAGTCGGATCGGGACAGGCCTACGAGCAGTACTTC. It specifies CSARVGSGQAYEQYF.

The rearrangement links TRBV7-9 to TRBJ1-6; a possible D gene is TRBD1 (5 bases). The CDR3 is 17 amino acids. Germline V gene sequence: CDR1 SEHNR, CDR2 FQNEAQ (reference sequence). V lost 5 bases, J lost 2 bases, and 16 bases lay in between. Written as DNA, the CDR3 is TGTGCCAGCAGCGGGACCGGGCCCGCCACCTATAATTCACCCCTCCACTTT. Its translation is CASSGTGPATYNSPLHF.

This clonotype was counted ten times or more. The rearrangement joins TRBV11-2 to TRBJ2-1; tentatively, D is TRBD2 (5 bases). Trimming removed 5 bases at V and 0 bases at J, with 29 bases between. The CDR3 is 21 amino acids. CDR1 is SGHAT and CDR2 is FQNNGV in the germline V gene. The CDR3 sequence: CASSIGSPSLSTRSSYNEQFF. CDR3 bases: TGTGCCAGCAGCATAGGTTCGCCTAGCCTGAGTACCCGTAGCTCCTACAATGAGCAGTTCTTC. Complete variable domain (other parts from reference TRBV11-2 and TRBJ2-1): EAGVAQSPRYKIIEKRQSVAFWCNPISGHATLYWYQQILGQGPKLLIQFQNNGVVDDSQLPKDRFSAERLKGVDSTLKIQPAKLEDSAVYLCASSIGSPSLSTRSSYNEQFFGPGTRLTVL.

This clonotype has just a few counts. V is TRBV20-1 and J is TRBJ2-7; D perhaps matches TRBD1 (5 bases). Germline CDR1 reads DFQATT; CDR2 reads SNEGSKA (reference sequence). The V end was cut by 4 bases, the J end by 0 bases, with 19 bases between. The CDR3 length is 16 residues. This CDR3 is CSATSRTTTISYEQYF. The CDR3 DNA reads as TGCAGTGCTACAAGTAGGACAACCACCATCTCCTACGAGCAGTACTTC.

This clonotype was seen only a few times. CDR3 sequence reads: CASSPLGRQNEQYF. The CDR3 DNA follows: TGTGCCAGCAGCCCCTTAGGCAGGCAAAACGAGCAGTACTTC. The gene calls are TRBV7-2 and TRBJ2-7; no definite D call. Per the germline V gene, CDR1 is SGHTA and CDR2 is FQGNSA. The ends were cut back, 5 bases at V and 5 bases at J, with 16 bases in the middle. This CDR3 has 14 residues. Together with reference TRBV7-2 and TRBJ2-7, the CDR3 gives the full variable domain: GAGVSQSPSNKVTEKGKDVELRCDPISGHTALYWYRQSLGQGLEFLIYFQGNSAPDKSGLPSDRFSAERTGGSVSTLTIQRTQQEDSAVYLCASSPLGRQNEQYFGPGTRLTVT.

This clonotype was detected many times. CDR3 in DNA: TGCGCCAGCAGCTTGGCGGGACAGGCGAACACTGAAGCTTTCTTT. It encodes CASSLAGQANTEAFF. The rearrangement links TRBV5-1 to TRBJ1-1; 8 nucleotides match TRBD1. Germline-derived CDR1 and CDR2 are SGHRS and YFSETQ. Unmatched junction bases numbered 2, after V lost 0 bases and J lost 1 base. The CDR3 contains 15 residues.

The chain has TRBV27 and TRBJ2-1; 9 bases match TRBD2. Germline trimming cut 6 bases from V and 1 base from J; bases unmatched to any gene: 7. CDR1 MNHEY and CDR2 SMNVEV come from the germline V gene (reference sequence). The length of the CDR3 is 16 residues. The chain's CDR3 is CASSHPGLASYNEQFF. DNA for the CDR3: TGTGCCAGCAGCCACCCGGGACTAGCATCCTACAATGAGCAGTTCTTC.

This chain uses TRBV18 with TRBJ2-7, with 9 bases matching TRBD2. The CDR3 spans 14 residues. The junction had 7 bases not matched to a gene; V was cut back by 6 bases and J by 4 bases. Germline V gene sequence: CDR1 KGHSH, CDR2 LQKENI. The CDR3 coding sequence is TGTGCCAGCTCCCGCGGGGGGGTGGCGTACGAGCAGTACTTC. Protein sequence: CASSRGGVAYEQYF.

This chain joins TRBV24-1 and TRBJ1-1; a weak D match, TRBD1 (5 bases). The germline V gene encodes CDR1 KGHDR and CDR2 SFDVKD. V lost 4 bases, J lost 3 bases, and 14 bases lay in between. CDR3 length: 15 residues. The CDR3 here is CATSDGDRRHTEAFF. The CDR3 DNA follows: TGTGCCACCAGTGACGGTGACAGAAGACACACTGAAGCTTTCTTT.

Only a few counts were recorded for this clonotype. The chain combines TRBV6-2 or TRBV6-3 with TRBJ2-3; TRBD1 or TRBD2 may be the D gene (5 bases each). The CDR3 runs to 16 residues. Trimming took off 2 bases at V and 0 bases at J, with 12 bases between the two ends. Germline lookup yields CDR1 MNHEY and CDR2 SVGEGT. CDR3 nucleotides: TGTGCCAGCAGTTACCTCCGGGACCCAAGCACAGATACGCAGTATTTT. Amino acids: CASSYLRDPSTDTQYF.